A selection of T cell receptor beta chains follows, all from one sample in a study of T cell responses to AZD1222 COVID-19 vaccine. Libraries were prepared by immunoSEQ multiplex PCR; TCRdb keeps only in-frame clonotypes and omits some of them. The repertoire includes some 130,000 clones, about nine tenths of them detected once, and approximately 20% sits in the top ten. The sample here was peripheral blood, taken on day 0 of AZD1222 vaccination. Every receptor here comes from an adult in good health. Each CDR3 is given with its conserved first and last residue. A D gene is named only where the DNA matches it firmly.

D	J	V	CDR3	DNA
TRBD1	TRBJ1-2	TRBV4-2	CASSRGTEGQTYGYTF	TGTGCCAGCAGCCGGGGGACGGAGGGACAGACTTATGGCTACACCTTC
.	TRBJ2-5	TRBV9	CASSPAGAPRETQYF	TGTGCCAGCAGCCCCGCAGGGGCTCCTCGAGAGACCCAGTACTTC
TRBD1	TRBJ1-2	TRBV6-5	CASSYSDRGIGYTF	TGTGCCAGCAGTTACTCGGACAGGGGGATAGGCTACACCTTC
.	TRBJ1-3	TRBV7-8	CASSLAGGDGNTIYF	TGTGCCAGCAGCCTAGCTGGGGGGGACGGAAACACCATATATTTT
TRBD1	TRBJ1-3	TRBV6-4	CASGEQGGNTIYF	TGTGCCAGTGGGGAACAGGGGGGAAACACCATATATTTT
.	TRBJ1-1	TRBV21-1	CASSIRDRGLTEAFF	TGTGCCAGCAGCATTAGGGACAGGGGCCTCACTGAAGCTTTCTTT
.	TRBJ1-4	TRBV7-6	CASREQPGQGWEKLFF	TGTGCCAGCAGAGAACAGCCTGGGCAGGGGTGGGAAAAACTGTTTTTT
.	TRBJ1-5	TRBV15	CATSQGRGNGQPQHF	TGTGCCACCAGCCAGGGTCGGGGCAATGGTCAGCCCCAGCATTTT
.	TRBJ1-4	TRBV15	CATSRQLISTNEKLFF	TGTGCCACCAGCAGACAGCTGATTTCAACTAATGAAAAACTGTTTTTT
.	TRBJ2-1	TRBV7-3	CASSRGSYNEQFF	TGTGCCAGCAGCCGGGGCTCCTACAATGAGCAGTTCTTC
.	TRBJ2-7	TRBV15	CATSLSTYEQYF	TGTGCCACCAGCCTCAGTACCTACGAGCAGTACTTC
TRBD1	TRBJ1-4	TRBV19	CASSIRGYEKLFF	TGTGCCAGTAGTATCAGGGGGTATGAAAAACTGTTTTTT
TRBD1	TRBJ1-1	TRBV7-9	CASSIYGQDRTEAFF	TGTGCCAGCAGCATTTACGGACAGGATCGCACTGAAGCTTTCTTT
TRBD1	TRBJ1-4	TRBV28	CASSYGTANEKLFF	TGTGCCAGCAGTTACGGGACAGCGAACGAAAAACTGTTTTTT